This T cell receptor (beta chain) was recorded in a study of blood T cells in healthy people across ages. On this clonotype: Its antigen is not identified.

CDR3 length equals 13 residues. The V end lost 6 bases, the J end lost 2 bases, and 8 bases lay between the germline ends. Study results and limitations: As naive T cell percentage varied, TCR beta diversity correlated strongly with it.

A second PCR, run for about 7 to 11 cycles, used a sample-barcoded 5' primer plus a J-beta primer mix. Each cDNA molecule was tagged by a template-switch adaptor with 12 random nucleotides. Using its own MiXCR run on the 5' RACE reads, TCRdb lists one record per CDR3 protein. This table has hundreds of thousands of distinct CDR3 sequences, under 25% appearing once. This sequence was found in a man between 65 and 85 years old in good health. Sequenced material: blood. The V and J genes are TRBV12-3 or TRBV12-4 and TRBJ2-1; unclear D gene. Here the CDR3 DNA reads TGTGCCAGCAGCAAAGTTACCTACAATGAGCAGTTCTTC. Residues: CASSKVTYNEQFF.